The T cell receptor (beta chain) under discussion was sequenced for a study of OX40 agonist ivuxolimab in advanced cancers. On the study more broadly: Given to patients was ivuxolimab, an agonistic anti-OX40 (CD134) antibody. The eligibility criteria allowed prior anti-PD-1, anti-PD-L1 or anti-CTLA-4 therapy, and 40% had some. Study-level results: Clonal expansion among partial responders at 0.1-3.0 mg/kg ranked near the lowest. Expanded peripheral T cells had an undetermined antigen specificity.

With respect to this clone: Its antigen is undetermined.

The CDR3 is made up of 15 amino acids. Germline V gene data show CDR1 as MNHNS and CDR2 as SASEGT. Generated by immunoSEQ multiplex PCR, the TCRdb table keeps only in-frame clones and is missing some. Here the sample spans tens of thousands of clones, approximately 90% being singletons. The source is an adult with an advanced solid tumor such as melanoma, head and neck, liver or kidney cancer. The sample was CD4+ or CD8+ T cells sorted from blood, taken in a trial of the OX40 agonist ivuxolimab. The chain carries TRBV6-1 and TRBJ2-5, with D possibly being TRBD1 (6 bases). With the DNA end fitting TRBJ2-7 better, the J assignment may be wrong. In DNA, the CDR3 is TGTGCCAGCAGTGAGACCGGGACACCCTCCTACGAGCAGTACTTC. It codes for CASSETGTPSYEQYF.